This T cell receptor beta chain was captured in a study of cytomegalovirus exposure and HLA in healthy donors. Points on this clone: Its specificity is unknown.

Whole-study findings and limits: Confirmation in vitro established that a few CMV-associated chains were specific for CMV antigens. Most TCR sequences proved rare, with some public TCRs found in many donors. Later on, a genetic analysis was performed. It linked a missense variant in DCLRE1C with V- and J-gene trimming of TCR beta.

The study ran its PCR with 60 Vbeta and 13 Jbeta primers. Profiling relied on immunoSEQ multiplex PCR, and the TCRdb table lists in-frame clones only, not all of them. The sample includes some 120,000 clones, about 77% seen only once; the top ten take 1.2%. Every donor was a healthy person donating bone marrow. Germline V CDR1 and CDR2: SGHRS, YFSETQ. The CDR3 consists of 15 residues. Losses at the gene ends were 1 base for V and 8 bases for J; bases not matched to a gene: 8. What was sequenced was PBMCs. The J gene is TRBJ2-3, the V gene TRBV5-1, with TRBD1 identical over 9 bases. This sequence was found in a man aged 50 to 60 in good health and CMV-seronegative. This chain's CDR3 is CASSLIRTGEATQYF. The DNA for the CDR3 is TGCGCCAGCAGCTTGATTAGGACAGGGGAGGCTACGCAGTATTTT. Supplemented by reference TRBV5-1 and TRBJ2-3, the full variable domain reads KAGVTQTPRYLIKTRGQQVTLSCSPISGHRSVSWYQQTPGQGLQFLFEYFSETQRNKGNFPGRFSGRQFSNSRSEMNVSTLELGDSALYLCASSLIRTGEATQYFGPGTRLTVL.